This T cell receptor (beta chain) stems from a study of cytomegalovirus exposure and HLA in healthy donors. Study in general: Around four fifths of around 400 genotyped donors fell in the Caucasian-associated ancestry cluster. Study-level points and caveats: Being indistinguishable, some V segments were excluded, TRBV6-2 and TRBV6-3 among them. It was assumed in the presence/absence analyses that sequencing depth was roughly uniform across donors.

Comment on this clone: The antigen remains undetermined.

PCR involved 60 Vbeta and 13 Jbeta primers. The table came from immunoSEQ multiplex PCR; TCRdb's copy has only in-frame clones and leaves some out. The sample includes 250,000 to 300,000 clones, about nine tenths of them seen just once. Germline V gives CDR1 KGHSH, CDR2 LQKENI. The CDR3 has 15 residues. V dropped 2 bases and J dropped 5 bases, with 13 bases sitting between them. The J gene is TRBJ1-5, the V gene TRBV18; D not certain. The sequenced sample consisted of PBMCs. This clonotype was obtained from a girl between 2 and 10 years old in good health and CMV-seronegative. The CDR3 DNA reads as TGTGCCAGCTCACCATCCGAGGGCAATCATCAGCCCCAGCATTTT. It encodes CASSPSEGNHQPQHF.